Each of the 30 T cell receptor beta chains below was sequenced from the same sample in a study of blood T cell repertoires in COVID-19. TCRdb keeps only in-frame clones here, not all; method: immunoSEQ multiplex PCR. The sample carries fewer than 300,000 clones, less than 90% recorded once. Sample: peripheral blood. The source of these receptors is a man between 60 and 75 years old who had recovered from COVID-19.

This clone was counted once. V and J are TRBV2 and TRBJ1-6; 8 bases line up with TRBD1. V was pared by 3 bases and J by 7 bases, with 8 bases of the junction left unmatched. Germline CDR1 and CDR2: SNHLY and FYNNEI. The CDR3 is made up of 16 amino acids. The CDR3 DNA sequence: TGTGCCAGCAGTGATAAATGGGGACAGGACAATTCACCCCTCCACTTT. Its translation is CASSDKWGQDNSPLHF. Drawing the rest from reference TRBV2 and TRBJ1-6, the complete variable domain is EPEVTQTPSHQVTQMGQEVILRCVPISNHLYFYWYRQILGQKVEFLVSFYNNEISEKSEIFDDQFSVERPDGSNFTLKIRSTKLEDSAMYFCASSDKWGQDNSPLHFGNGTRLTVT.

CDR3 DNA sequence: TGTGCCAGCAGCTTATTAGGGACAGGGGCATCGAACACCGGGGAGCTGTTTTTT. Its translation: CASSLLGTGASNTGELFF. V is TRBV7-3 and J is TRBJ2-2; the match to TRBD1 covers 10 bases. J was trimmed by 0 bases and V by 2 bases; bases with no gene match: 6. The length of the CDR3 is 18 residues. The germline CDR1 and CDR2 sequences are SGHTA and FQGTGA.

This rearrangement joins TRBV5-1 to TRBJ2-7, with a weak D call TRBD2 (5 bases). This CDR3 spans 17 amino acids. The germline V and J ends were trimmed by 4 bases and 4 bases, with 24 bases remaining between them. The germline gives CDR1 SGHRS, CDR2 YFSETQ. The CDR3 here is CASSPSSTPTRSYEQYF. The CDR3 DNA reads TGCGCCAGCAGCCCTAGCTCTACTCCTACTCGGTCTTACGAGCAGTACTTC.

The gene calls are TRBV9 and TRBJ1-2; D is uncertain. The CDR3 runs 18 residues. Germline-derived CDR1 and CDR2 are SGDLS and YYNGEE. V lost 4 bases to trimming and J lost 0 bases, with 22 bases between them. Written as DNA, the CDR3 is TGTGCCAGCAGCCTAGAAGAGGGTACTAAATTCACTAACTATGGCTACACCTTC. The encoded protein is CASSLEEGTKFTNYGYTF.

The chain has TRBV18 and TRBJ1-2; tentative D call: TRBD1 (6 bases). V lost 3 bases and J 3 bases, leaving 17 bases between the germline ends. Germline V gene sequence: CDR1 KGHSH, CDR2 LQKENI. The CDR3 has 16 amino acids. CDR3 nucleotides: TGTGCCAGCTCACCGTTGGGCAGGGGTTACGACTATGGCTACACCTTC. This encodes CASSPLGRGYDYGYTF.

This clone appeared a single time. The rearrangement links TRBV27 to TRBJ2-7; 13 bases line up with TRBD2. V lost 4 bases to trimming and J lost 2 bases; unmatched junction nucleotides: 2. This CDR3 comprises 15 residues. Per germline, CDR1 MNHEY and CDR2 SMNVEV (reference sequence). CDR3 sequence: CASSSGTSGAYEQYF. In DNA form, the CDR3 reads TGTGCCAGCAGTTCGGGGACTAGCGGGGCCTACGAGCAGTACTTC.

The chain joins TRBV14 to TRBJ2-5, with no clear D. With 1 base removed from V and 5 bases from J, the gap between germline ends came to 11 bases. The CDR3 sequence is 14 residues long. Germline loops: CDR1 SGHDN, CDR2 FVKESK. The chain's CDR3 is CASSQAFLSETQYF. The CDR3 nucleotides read TGTGCCAGCAGCCAAGCGTTCCTATCGGAGACCCAGTACTTC.

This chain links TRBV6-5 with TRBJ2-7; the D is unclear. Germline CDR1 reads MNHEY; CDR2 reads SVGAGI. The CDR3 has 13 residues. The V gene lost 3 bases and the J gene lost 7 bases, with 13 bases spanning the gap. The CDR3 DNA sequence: TGTGCCAGCAGTTATAGACACCCGTTTGAGCAGTACTTC. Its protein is CASSYRHPFEQYF.

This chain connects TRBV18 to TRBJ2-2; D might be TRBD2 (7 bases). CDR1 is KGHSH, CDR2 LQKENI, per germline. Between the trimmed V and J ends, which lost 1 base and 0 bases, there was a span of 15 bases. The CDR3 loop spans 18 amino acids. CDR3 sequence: CASSPRPRGLSNTGELFF. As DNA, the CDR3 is TGTGCCAGCTCACCACGCCCGCGGGGGCTATCGAACACCGGGGAGCTGTTTTTT. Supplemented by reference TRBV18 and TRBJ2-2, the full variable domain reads NAGVMQNPRHLVRRRGQEARLRCSPMKGHSHVYWYRQLPEEGLKFMVYLQKENIIDESGMPKERFSAEFPKEGPSILRIQQVVRGDSAAYFCASSPRPRGLSNTGELFFGEGSRLTVL.

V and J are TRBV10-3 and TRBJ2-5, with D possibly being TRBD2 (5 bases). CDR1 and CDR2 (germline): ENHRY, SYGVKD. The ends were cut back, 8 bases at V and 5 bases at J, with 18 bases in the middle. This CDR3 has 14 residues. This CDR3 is CAIAEGSRGETQYF. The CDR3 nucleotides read TGTGCCATCGCTGAGGGCTCCCGCGGGGAGACCCAGTACTTC.

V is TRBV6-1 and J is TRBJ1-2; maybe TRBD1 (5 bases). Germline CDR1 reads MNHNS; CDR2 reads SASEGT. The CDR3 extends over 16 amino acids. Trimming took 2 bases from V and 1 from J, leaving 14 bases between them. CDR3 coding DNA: TGTGCCAGCAGTGAACGACGTGGGGGGGTTAACTATGGCTACACCTTC. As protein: CASSERRGGVNYGYTF.

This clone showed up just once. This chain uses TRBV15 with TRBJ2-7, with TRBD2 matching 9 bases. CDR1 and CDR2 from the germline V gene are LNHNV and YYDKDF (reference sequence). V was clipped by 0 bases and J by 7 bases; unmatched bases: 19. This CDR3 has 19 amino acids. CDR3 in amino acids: CATSRDSSRGLAQLREQYF. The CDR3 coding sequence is TGTGCCACCAGCAGAGACAGCTCGAGGGGACTAGCCCAACTACGGGAGCAGTACTTC.

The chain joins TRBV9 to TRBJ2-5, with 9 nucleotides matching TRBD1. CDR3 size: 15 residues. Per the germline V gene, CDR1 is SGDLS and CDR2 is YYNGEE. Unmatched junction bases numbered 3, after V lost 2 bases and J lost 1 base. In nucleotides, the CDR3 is TGTGCCAGCAGCGTGGACAGGGGAACCCAAGAGACCCAGTACTTC. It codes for CASSVDRGTQETQYF.

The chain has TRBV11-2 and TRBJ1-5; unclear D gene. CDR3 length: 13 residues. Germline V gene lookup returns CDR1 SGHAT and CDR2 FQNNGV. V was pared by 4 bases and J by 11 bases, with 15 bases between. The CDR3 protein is CASSSGPPGSQHF. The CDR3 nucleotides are TGTGCCAGCAGCTCGGGTCCCCCCGGGTCCCAGCATTTT.

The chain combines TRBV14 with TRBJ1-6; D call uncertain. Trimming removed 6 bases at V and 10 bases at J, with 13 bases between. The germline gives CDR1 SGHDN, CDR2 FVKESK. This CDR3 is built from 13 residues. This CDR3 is CASSPSESSPLHF. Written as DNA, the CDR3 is TGTGCCAGCAGTCCAAGTGAGTCGTCACCCCTCCACTTT.

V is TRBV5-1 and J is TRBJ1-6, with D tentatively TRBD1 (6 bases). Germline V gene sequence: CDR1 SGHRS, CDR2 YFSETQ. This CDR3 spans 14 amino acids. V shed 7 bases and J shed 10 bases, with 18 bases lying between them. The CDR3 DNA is TGCGCCAGCGCCTACACGGACAGAGTATCACCCCTCCACTTT. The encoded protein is CASAYTDRVSPLHF.

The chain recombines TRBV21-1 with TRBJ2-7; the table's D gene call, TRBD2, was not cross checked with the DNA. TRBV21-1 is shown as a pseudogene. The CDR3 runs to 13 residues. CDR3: CASSQDGAYEQYF. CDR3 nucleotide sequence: TGTGCCAGCAGCCAAGACGGGGCCTACGAGCAGTACTTC.

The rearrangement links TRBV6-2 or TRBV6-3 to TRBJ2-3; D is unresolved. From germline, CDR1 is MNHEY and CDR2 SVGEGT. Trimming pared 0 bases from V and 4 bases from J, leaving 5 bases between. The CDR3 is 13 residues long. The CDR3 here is CASSYSASDTQYF. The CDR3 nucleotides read TGTGCCAGCAGTTACTCGGCTTCAGATACGCAGTATTTT.

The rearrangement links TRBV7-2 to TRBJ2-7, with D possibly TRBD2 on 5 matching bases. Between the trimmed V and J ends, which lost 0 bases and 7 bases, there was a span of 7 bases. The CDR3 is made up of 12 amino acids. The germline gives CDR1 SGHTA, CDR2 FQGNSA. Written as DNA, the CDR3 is TGTGCCAGCAGCTTAGCCACTAGAGAGCAGTACTTC. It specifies CASSLATREQYF. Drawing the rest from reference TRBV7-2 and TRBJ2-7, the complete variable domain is GAGVSQSPSNKVTEKGKDVELRCDPISGHTALYWYRQSLGQGLEFLIYFQGNSAPDKSGLPSDRFSAERTGGSVSTLTIQRTQQEDSAVYLCASSLATREQYFGPGTRLTVT.

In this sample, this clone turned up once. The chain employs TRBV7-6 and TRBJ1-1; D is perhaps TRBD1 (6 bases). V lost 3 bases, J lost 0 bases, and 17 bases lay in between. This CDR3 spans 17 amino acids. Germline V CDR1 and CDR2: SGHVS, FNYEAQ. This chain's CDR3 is CASSLPNGRDMNTEAFF. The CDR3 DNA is TGTGCCAGCAGCTTGCCTAACGGTCGGGACATGAACACTGAAGCTTTCTTT.

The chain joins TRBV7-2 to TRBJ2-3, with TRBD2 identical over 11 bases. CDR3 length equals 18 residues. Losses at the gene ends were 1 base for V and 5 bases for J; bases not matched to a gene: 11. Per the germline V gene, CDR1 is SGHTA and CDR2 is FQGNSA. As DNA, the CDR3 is TGTGCCAGCAGCTTAGTTGGGGTTCTAGCGGGGGGAAAAGATACGCAGTATTTT. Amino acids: CASSLVGVLAGGKDTQYF.

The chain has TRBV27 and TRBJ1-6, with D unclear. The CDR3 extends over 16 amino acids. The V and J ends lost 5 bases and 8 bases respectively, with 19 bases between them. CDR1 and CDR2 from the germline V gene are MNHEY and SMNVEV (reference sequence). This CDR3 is CASSPSGGRSYSPLHF. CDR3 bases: TGTGCCAGCAGTCCGTCGGGAGGGCGGTCTTATTCACCCCTCCACTTT.

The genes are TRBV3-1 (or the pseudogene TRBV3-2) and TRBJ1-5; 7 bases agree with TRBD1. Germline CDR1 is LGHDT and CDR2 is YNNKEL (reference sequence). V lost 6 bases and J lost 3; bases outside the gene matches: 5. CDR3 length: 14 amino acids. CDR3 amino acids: CASSQGDNNQPQHF. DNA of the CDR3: TGTGCCAGCAGTCAGGGGGACAACAATCAGCCCCAGCATTTT.

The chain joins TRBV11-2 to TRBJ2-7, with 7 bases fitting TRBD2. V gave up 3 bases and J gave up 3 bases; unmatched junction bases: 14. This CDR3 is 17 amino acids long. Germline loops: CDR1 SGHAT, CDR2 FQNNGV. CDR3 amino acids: CASSLIDRLASRYEQYF. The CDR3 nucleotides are TGTGCCAGCAGCTTGATTGATCGACTAGCCAGTCGCTACGAGCAGTACTTC. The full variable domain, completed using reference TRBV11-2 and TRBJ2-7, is EAGVAQSPRYKIIEKRQSVAFWCNPISGHATLYWYQQILGQGPKLLIQFQNNGVVDDSQLPKDRFSAERLKGVDSTLKIQPAKLEDSAVYLCASSLIDRLASRYEQYFGPGTRLTVT.

CDR3 nucleotide sequence: TGTGCCAGCAGCTTGTATCCAGCGGGGGATCTCTACGAGCAGTACTTC. It encodes CASSLYPAGDLYEQYF. V usage is TRBV7-3 and J usage is TRBJ2-7, with 8 bases fitting TRBD2. The CDR3 contains 16 residues. Germline V CDR1 and CDR2: SGHTA, FQGTGA. Trimming took 3 bases from V and 3 from J; bases not matched to a gene: 10.

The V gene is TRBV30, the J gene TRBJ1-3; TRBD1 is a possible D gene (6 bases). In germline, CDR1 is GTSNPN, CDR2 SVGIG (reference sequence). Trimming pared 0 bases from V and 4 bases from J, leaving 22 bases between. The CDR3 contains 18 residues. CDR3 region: CAWSVQLYRGAKGNTIYF. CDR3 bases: TGTGCCTGGAGTGTACAGCTATATCGGGGGGCGAAGGGAAACACCATATATTTT. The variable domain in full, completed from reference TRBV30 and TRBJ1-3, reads SQTIHQWPATLVQPVGSPLSLECTVEGTSNPNLYWYRQAAGRGLQLLFYSVGIGQISSEVPQNLSASRPQDRQFILSSKKLLLSDSGFYLCAWSVQLYRGAKGNTIYFGEGSWLTVV.

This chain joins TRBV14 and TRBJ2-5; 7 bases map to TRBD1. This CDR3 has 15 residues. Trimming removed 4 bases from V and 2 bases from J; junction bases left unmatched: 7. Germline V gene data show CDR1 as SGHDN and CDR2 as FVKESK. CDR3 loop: CASSPLGQKQETQYF. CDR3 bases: TGTGCCAGCAGCCCCTTGGGACAGAAGCAAGAGACCCAGTACTTC.

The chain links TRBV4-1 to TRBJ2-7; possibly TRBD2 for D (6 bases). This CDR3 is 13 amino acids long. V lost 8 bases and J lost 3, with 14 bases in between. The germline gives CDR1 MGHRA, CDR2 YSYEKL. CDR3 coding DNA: TGCGCCAGCGGTAGGGACTTCCTCTACGAGCAGTACTTC. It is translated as CASGRDFLYEQYF.

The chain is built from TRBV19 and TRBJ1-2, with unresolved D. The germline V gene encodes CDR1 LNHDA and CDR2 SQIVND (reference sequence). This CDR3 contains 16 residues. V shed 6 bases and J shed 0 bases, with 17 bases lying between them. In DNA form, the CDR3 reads TGTGCCAGTAGAGGAACCGGGGTTAAAGCTAACTATGGCTACACCTTC. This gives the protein CASRGTGVKANYGYTF.

The CDR3 protein is CASRPGQVAHQPQHF. DNA for the CDR3: TGTGCCAGCAGACCGGGACAGGTGGCCCATCAGCCCCAGCATTTT. The chain carries TRBV19 and TRBJ1-5, with 8 bases that match TRBD1. The CDR3 is made up of 15 amino acids. From germline, CDR1 is LNHDA and CDR2 SQIVND (reference sequence). The junction had 12 bases not matched to a gene; V was cut back by 9 bases and J by 5 bases.